This TCR beta chain emerged from a study of identical twins. Broader study findings: Twin-shared out-of-frame alpha sequences were enriched for low generation probability. Abundant cord blood beta clonotypes carried fewer insertions; memory repertoires showed none.

Per the germline V gene, CDR1 is LGHDT and CDR2 is YNNKEL (reference sequence). This CDR3 is built from 13 residues. V lost 1 base, J lost 8 bases, and 11 bases lay in between. A word on this clonotype: Its antigen is as yet unknown.

Each CDR3 protein is one row after TCRdb ran MiXCR on the 5' RACE reads. The sample lists 450,000 or so distinct CDR3 sequences; approximately 24% were seen once. These records were also assigned to another study, of T cells expressing NK-cell markers.

The sample consisted of CD4+ T cells sorted from blood. The receptor was isolated from a woman under 30 in good health. J is TRBJ1-2 and V is TRBV3-1; no definite D call. The CDR3 loop is CASSQATTQGYTF. As DNA, the CDR3 is TGTGCCAGCAGCCAAGCGACAACTCAGGGCTACACCTTC.